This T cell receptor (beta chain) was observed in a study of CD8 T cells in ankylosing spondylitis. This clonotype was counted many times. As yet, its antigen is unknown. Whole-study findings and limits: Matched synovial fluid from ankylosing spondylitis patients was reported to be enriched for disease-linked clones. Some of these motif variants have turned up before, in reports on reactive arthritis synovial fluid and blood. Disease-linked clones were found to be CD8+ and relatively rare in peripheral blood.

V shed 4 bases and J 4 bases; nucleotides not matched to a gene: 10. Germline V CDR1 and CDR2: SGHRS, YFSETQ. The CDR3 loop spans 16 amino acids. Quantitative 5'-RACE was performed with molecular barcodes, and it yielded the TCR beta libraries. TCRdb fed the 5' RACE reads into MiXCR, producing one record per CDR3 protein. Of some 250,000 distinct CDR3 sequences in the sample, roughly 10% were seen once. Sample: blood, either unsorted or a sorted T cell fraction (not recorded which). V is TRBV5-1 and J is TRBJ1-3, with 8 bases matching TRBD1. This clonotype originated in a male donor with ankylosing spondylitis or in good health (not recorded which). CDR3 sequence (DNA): TGCGCCAGCAGCCCCACATTTGGACAGGGCGGAAACACCATATATTTT. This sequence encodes CASSPTFGQGGNTIYF.